A selection of T cell receptor beta chains follows, all from one sample in a study of T cell responses to AZD1222 COVID-19 vaccine. This table comes from immunoSEQ multiplex PCR, and its TCRdb copy is limited to in-frame clones, with some not included. This sample has about 120,000 clones, with around 84% found just once. This material consisted of peripheral blood, taken 28 days after the second AZD1222 dose. These receptors were obtained from an adult who received the AZD1222 COVID-19 vaccine. Each CDR3 is given with its conserved first and last residue. D genes are given only for firm matches. Clone size is not always given. Where it is, it says once, few, many or a class for expanded clones.

>TRBV6-5|TRBJ1-2|15|-|-
TGTGCCAGCAGTTACCGTCAGGACCGAAACTATGGCTACACCTTC
CASSYRQDRNYGYTF
>TRBV7-8|TRBJ2-7|14|TRBD2|-
TGTGCCAGCAGCCTACTAGCGGGTTCCTACGAGCAGTACTTC
CASSLLAGSYEQYF
>TRBV5-1|TRBJ2-5|15|TRBD1|once
TGCGCCAGCAGCTTGGGGACAGGTACCCAAGAGACCCAGTACTTC
CASSLGTGTQETQYF
>TRBV30|TRBJ2-5|11|-|few
TGTGCCTGGAGTTGGGGAGAGACCCAGTACTTC
CAWSWGETQYF
>TRBV11-2|TRBJ2-2|15|TRBD1|-
TGTGCCAGCAGCCTGACAGGGGGAGGGACCGGGGAGCTGTTTTTT
CASSLTGGGTGELFF
>TRBV4-1|TRBJ1-2|16|TRBD1|-
TGCGCCAGCAGCTTACGGGGACAGGGGGAATCCTATGGCTACACCTTC
CASSLRGQGESYGYTF
>TRBV30|TRBJ1-1|11|-|-
TGTGCCTGGAACAGGAACACTGAAGCTTTCTTT
CAWNRNTEAFF
>TRBV7-3|TRBJ2-7|16|-|-
TGTGCCAGCAGTCCAGGGGGGACACAAATCTCCTACGAGCAGTACTTC
CASSPGGTQISYEQYF
>TRBV19|TRBJ1-2|16|-|-
TGTGCCAGTAGTTTCGGGCCACCTTTCATTAACTATGGCTACACCTTC
CASSFGPPFINYGYTF
>TRBV28|TRBJ1-1|15|-|-
TGTGCCAGCAGGGGCGCGGCCGCTATGAACACTGAAGCTTTCTTT
CASRGAAAMNTEAFF
>TRBV18|TRBJ2-2|17|-|-
TGTGCCAGCTCACCACCGGGACGGGGAACGAACACCGGGGAGCTGTTTTTT
CASSPPGRGTNTGELFF
>TRBV7-9|TRBJ2-2|16|TRBD2|-
TGTGCCAGCAGTCAAGGACTAGCGGGGATGGCCGGGGAGCTGTTTTTT
CASSQGLAGMAGELFF
>TRBV28|TRBJ1-1|15|TRBD1|few
TGTGCCAGTCCCGGGACAGGGGGAGCGGACACTGAAGCTTTCTTT
CASPGTGGADTEAFF
>TRBV20-1|TRBJ1-5|16|-|few
TGCAGTGCTAGTGGCGGCCCGGGCCTGGGCAATCAGCCCCAGCATTTT
CSASGGPGLGNQPQHF
>TRBV11-1|TRBJ2-7|15|TRBD2|few
TGTGCCAGCAGCCCTGGGACTAGCGGGTTGGACGAGCAGTACTTC
CASSPGTSGLDEQYF
>TRBV7-2|TRBJ2-5|13|-|-
TGTGCCAGCAGCCTAATCTTTGGAGAGACCCAGTACTTC
CASSLIFGETQYF
>TRBV7-9|TRBJ1-1|12|-|-
TGTGCCAGCAGCTTAGCGTCCCGTGAAGCTTTCTTT
CASSLASREAFF
>TRBV23-1|TRBJ2-7|17|-|-
TGCGCCAGCAGTCCCTCGTTAGGGGAGATCACCTACTACGAGCAGTACTTC
CASSPSLGEITYYEQYF
>TRBV2|TRBJ2-7|14|-|once
TGTGCCAGCCGCCGGGACATCACCCTGGGTGAGCAGTACTTC
CASRRDITLGEQYF
>TRBV28|TRBJ1-5|11|-|-
TGTGCCAGCAGTTTAAATCAGCCCCAGCATTTT
CASSLNQPQHF
>TRBV19|TRBJ2-1|13|-|-
TGTGCCAGTAGTGTCCGGGAAGGTAGTGAGCAGTTCTTC
CASSVREGSEQFF
>TRBV5-8|TRBJ2-3|13|-|-
TGTGCCAGCAGTCTGGGCCATGGAGATACGCAGTATTTT
CASSLGHGDTQYF